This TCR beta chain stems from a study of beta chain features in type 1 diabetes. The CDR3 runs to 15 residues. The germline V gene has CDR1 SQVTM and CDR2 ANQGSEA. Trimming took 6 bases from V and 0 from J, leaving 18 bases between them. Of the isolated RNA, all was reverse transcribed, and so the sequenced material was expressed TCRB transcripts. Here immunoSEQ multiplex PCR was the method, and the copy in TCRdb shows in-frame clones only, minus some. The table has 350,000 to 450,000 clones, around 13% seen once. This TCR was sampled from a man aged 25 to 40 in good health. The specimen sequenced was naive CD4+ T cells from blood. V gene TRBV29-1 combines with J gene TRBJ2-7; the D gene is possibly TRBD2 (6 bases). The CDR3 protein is CSVRGSYGGSYEQYF. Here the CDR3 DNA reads TGCAGCGTCCGAGGGTCCTACGGGGGCTCCTACGAGCAGTACTTC.